These T cell receptor beta chains were read from a single sample in a study of PD-L1 blockade in urothelial cancer. Clones were sequenced by immunoSEQ multiplex PCR, and TCRdb holds only the in-frame ones, with some missing. The sample shows 85,000 to 100,000 clones, around 87% of them seen only once. The sequencing here drew on PBMCs, taken around atezolizumab (anti-PD-L1) treatment. The receptors shown here come from a man aged 55 to 70 with urothelial cancer. Both conserved end residues are part of each CDR3. A D gene is named only where the DNA matches it firmly. Clone size appears in some rows only: once, few, many, or a class for an expanded clone.

TRBJ2-1	-	TRBD2	TRBV14	CASSQDPRLASNEQFF	TGTGCCAGCAGCCAAGATCCGAGACTAGCGTCGAATGAGCAGTTCTTC
TRBJ2-6	-	-	TRBV29-1	CSVGQNSGANVLTF	TGCAGCGTTGGTCAGAACTCTGGGGCCAACGTCCTGACTTTC
TRBJ2-7	-	-	TRBV6-6	CASSPLDNYEQYF	TGTGCCAGCAGTCCCCTGGACAACTACGAGCAGTACTTC
TRBJ1-4	-	TRBD1	TRBV5-1	CASRSGQGGEKLFF	TGCGCCAGCAGATCCGGACAGGGCGGTGAAAAACTGTTTTTT
TRBJ2-7	-	TRBD2	TRBV9	CASSAGLAGTYEQYF	TGTGCCAGCAGCGCCGGACTAGCGGGTACCTACGAGCAGTACTTC
TRBJ1-1	-	-	TRBV15	CATSSKGQWNTEAFF	TGTGCCACCAGCAGCAAGGGACAATGGAACACTGAAGCTTTCTTT
TRBJ2-1	-	TRBD2	TRBV5-6	CASSLSGGSNEQFF	TGTGCCAGCAGCCTCTCGGGGGGGTCCAATGAGCAGTTCTTC
TRBJ2-3	-	TRBD2	TRBV7-6	CASSLGASGGTDTQYF	TGTGCCAGCAGCTTAGGCGCTAGCGGGGGCACAGATACGCAGTATTTT
TRBJ1-2	-	TRBD1	TRBV5-6	CASSFDRGSYGYTF	TGTGCCAGCAGCTTCGACAGGGGCAGCTATGGCTACACCTTC
TRBJ1-2	-	-	TRBV28	CASSLAGVYGYTF	TGTGCCAGCAGTTTGGCAGGGGTCTATGGCTACACCTTC
TRBJ1-5	-	-	TRBV18	CASSPNRLENQPQHF	TGTGCCAGCTCACCAAACAGGCTTGAGAATCAGCCCCAGCATTTT
TRBJ2-5	-	-	TRBV9	CASSVTVGWETQYF	TGTGCCAGCAGCGTAACGGTGGGCTGGGAGACCCAGTACTTC
TRBJ1-3	-	-	TRBV7-9	CASSSPGGGNTIYF	TGTGCCAGCAGCTCGCCGGGGGGAGGAAACACCATATATTTT
TRBJ2-2	-	-	TRBV5-1	CASSFGGQGITGELFF	TGCGCCAGCAGCTTCGGCGGCCAGGGGATCACCGGGGAGCTGTTTTTT
TRBJ1-2	few	-	TRBV7-2	CASSLVFSGVEGGYTF	TGTGCCAGCAGCTTAGTCTTCTCAGGGGTAGAAGGGGGCTACACCTTC
TRBJ1-6	-	-	TRBV11-2	CASSLGLGSTQNSPLHF	TGTGCCAGCAGCTTAGGTCTTGGGTCGACACAAAATTCACCCCTCCACTTT
TRBJ2-1	once	-	TRBV19	CASSMASSCFF	TGTGCCAGTAGTATGGCTAGTTCTTGCTTCTTC
TRBJ2-3	-	TRBD2	TRBV7-9	CASSLILASGGETDTQYF	TGTGCCAGCAGCTTGATCCTCGCTAGCGGGGGAGAGACAGATACGCAGTATTTT
TRBJ1-4	once	TRBD1	TRBV25-1	CASSGQGANEKLFF	TGTGCCAGCAGTGGACAGGGGGCTAATGAAAAACTGTTTTTT
TRBJ2-6	-	TRBD2	TRBV14	CASSQGLAGAGANVLTF	TGTGCCAGCAGCCAAGGACTAGCGGGGGCTGGGGCCAACGTCCTGACTTTC
TRBJ2-1	-	TRBD2	TRBV5-8	CASSLGTSGTNEQFF	TGTGCCAGCAGCTTGGGGACTAGCGGGACAAATGAGCAGTTCTTC
TRBJ1-2	-	TRBD1	TRBV27	CASSFLNERDRDGYTF	TGTGCCAGCAGTTTCCTTAACGAAAGAGACAGGGATGGCTACACCTTC
TRBJ1-4	-	-	TRBV7-9	CASSLESEKLFF	TGTGCCAGCAGCTTAGAGAGTGAAAAACTGTTTTTT
TRBJ2-4	-	-	TRBV5-6	CASSFGGGYGNIQYF	TGTGCCAGCAGCTTTGGGGGGGGCTATGGAAACATTCAGTACTTC
TRBJ1-1	-	TRBD1	TRBV27	CASSLSKGAPTLSTEAFF	TGTGCCAGCAGTTTATCGAAGGGGGCCCCGACCTTGAGCACTGAAGCTTTCTTT
TRBJ1-5	once	TRBD1	TRBV18	CASSPQQGDQPQHF	TGTGCCAGCTCACCACAACAGGGGGATCAGCCCCAGCATTTT